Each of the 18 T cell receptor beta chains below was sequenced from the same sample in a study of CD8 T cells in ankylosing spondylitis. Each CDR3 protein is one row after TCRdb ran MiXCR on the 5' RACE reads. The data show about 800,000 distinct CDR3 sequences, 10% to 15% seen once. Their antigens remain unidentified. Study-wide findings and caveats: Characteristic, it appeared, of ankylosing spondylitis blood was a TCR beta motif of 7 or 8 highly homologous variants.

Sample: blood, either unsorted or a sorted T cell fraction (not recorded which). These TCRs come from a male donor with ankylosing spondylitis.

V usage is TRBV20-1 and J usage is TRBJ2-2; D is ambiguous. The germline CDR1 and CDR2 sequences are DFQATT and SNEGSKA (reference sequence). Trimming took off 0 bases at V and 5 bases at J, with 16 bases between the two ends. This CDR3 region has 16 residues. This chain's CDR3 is CSARDRNFFNTGELFF. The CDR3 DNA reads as TGCAGTGCTAGAGATCGAAACTTTTTTAATACCGGGGAGCTGTTTTTT.

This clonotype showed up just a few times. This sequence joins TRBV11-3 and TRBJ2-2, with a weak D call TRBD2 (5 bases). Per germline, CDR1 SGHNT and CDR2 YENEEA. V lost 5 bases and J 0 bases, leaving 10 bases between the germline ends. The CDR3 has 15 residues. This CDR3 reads CASSPDGANTGELFF. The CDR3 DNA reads TGTGCCAGCAGCCCCGACGGGGCGAACACCGGGGAGCTGTTTTTT.

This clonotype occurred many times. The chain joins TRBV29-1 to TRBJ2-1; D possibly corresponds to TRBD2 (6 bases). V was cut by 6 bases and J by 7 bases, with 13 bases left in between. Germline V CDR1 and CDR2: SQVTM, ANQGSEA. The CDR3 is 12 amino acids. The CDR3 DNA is TGCAGCGTGAACCGGGACTTAAATGAGCAGTTCTTC. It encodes CSVNRDLNEQFF.

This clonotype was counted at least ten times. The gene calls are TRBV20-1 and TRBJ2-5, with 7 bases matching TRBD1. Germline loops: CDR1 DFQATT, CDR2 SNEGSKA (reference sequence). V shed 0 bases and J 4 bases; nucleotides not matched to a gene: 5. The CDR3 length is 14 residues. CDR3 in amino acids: CSARDRQGGETQYF. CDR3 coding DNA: TGCAGTGCTAGAGACCGACAGGGTGGAGAGACCCAGTACTTC.

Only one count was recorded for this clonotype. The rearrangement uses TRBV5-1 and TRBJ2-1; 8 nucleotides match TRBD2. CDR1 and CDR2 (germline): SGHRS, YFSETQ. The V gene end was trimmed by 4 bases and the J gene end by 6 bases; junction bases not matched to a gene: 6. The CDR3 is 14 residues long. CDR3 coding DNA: TGCGCCAGCAGCGTAGGACTAGCACGCAATGAGCAGTTCTTC. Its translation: CASSVGLARNEQFF.

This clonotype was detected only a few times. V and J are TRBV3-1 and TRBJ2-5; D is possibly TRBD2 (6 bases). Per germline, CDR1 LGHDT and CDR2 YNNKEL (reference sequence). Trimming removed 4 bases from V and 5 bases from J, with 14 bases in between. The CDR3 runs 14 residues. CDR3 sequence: CASSPGPAGETQYF. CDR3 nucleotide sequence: TGTGCCAGCAGCCCGGGCCCTGCGGGGGAGACCCAGTACTTC.

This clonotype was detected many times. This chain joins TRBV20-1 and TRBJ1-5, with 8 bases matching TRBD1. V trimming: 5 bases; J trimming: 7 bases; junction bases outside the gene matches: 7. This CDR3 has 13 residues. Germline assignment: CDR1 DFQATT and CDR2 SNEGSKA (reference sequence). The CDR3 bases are TGCAGTGCTGGTGACAGGGGAGGACAGCCCCAGCATTTT. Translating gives CSAGDRGGQPQHF.

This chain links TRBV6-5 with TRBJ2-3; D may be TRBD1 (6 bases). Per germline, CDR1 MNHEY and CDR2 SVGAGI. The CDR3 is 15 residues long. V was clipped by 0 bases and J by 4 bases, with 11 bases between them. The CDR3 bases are TGTGCCAGCAGTTACTCGGGGGCAGGGGCAGATACGCAGTATTTT. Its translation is CASSYSGAGADTQYF.

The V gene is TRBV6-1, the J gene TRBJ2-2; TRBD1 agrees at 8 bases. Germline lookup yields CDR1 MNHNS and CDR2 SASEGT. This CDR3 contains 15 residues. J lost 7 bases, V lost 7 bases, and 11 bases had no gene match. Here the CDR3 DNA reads TGTGCCAGCATAACGGCTTGGACAGGGCTCGGGGAGCTGTTTTTT. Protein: CASITAWTGLGELFF.

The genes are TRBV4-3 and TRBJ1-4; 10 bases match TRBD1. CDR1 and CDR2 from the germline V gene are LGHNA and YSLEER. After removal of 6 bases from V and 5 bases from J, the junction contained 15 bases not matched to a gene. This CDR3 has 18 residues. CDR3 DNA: TGCGCCAGCAGACCCGGGACAGGGGTAGACGCCGTAAATGAAAAACTGTTTTTT. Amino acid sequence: CASRPGTGVDAVNEKLFF.

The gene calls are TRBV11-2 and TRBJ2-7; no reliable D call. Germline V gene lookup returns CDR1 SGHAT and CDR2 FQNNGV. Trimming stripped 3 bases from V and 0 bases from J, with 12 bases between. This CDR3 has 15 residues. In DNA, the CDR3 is TGTGCCAGCAGCTTCCGGACCAGGAGCTCCTACGAGCAGTACTTC. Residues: CASSFRTRSSYEQYF.

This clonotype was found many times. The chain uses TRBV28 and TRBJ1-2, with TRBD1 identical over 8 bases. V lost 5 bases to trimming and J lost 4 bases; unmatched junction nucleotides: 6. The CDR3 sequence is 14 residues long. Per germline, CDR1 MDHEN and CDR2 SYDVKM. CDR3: CASSTDRGGYGYTF. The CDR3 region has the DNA TGTGCCAGCAGTACCGACAGGGGCGGCTATGGCTACACCTTC.

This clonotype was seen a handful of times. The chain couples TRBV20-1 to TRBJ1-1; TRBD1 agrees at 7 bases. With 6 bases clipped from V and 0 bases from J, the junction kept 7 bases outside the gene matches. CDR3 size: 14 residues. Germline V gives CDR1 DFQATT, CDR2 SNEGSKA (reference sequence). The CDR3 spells CSAYRGYLNTEAFF. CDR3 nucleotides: TGCAGTGCGTACAGGGGATATTTGAACACTGAAGCTTTCTTT.

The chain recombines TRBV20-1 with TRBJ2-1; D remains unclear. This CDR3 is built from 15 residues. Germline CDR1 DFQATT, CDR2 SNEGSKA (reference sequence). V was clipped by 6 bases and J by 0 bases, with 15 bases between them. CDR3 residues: CSALSRSRSYNEQFF. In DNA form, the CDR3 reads TGCAGTGCCCTATCGCGGTCCCGCTCCTACAATGAGCAGTTCTTC.

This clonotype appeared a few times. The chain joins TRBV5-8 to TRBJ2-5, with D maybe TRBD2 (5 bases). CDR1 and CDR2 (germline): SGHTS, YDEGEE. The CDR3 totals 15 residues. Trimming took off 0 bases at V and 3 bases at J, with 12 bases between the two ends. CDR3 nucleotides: TGTGCCAGCAGCTTGGTAGGGAGCCGTGAAGAGACCCAGTACTTC. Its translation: CASSLVGSREETQYF.

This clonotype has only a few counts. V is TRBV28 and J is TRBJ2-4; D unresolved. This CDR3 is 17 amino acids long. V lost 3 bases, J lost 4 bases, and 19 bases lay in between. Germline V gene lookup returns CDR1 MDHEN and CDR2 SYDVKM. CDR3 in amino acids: CASSLTRLASSKNIQYF. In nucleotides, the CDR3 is TGTGCCAGCAGTTTGACCCGACTCGCCAGCAGTAAAAACATTCAGTACTTC.

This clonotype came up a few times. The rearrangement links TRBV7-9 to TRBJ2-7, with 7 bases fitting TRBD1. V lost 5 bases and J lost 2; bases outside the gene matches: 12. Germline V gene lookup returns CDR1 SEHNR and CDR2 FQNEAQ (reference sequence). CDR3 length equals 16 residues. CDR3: CASSPTPGQRTYEQYF. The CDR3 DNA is TGTGCCAGCAGCCCAACTCCGGGACAGAGAACCTACGAGCAGTACTTC.

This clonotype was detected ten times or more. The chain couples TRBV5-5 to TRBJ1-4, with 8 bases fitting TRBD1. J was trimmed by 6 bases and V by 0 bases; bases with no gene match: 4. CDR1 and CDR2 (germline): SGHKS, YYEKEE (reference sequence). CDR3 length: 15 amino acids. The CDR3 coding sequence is TGTGCCAGCAGCTTGGGGGACAGGCTAGATGAAAAACTGTTTTTT. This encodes CASSLGDRLDEKLFF.